This is a list of T cell receptor beta chains from one sample in a study of T cell repertoires in cytomegalovirus infection. No antigen is known for these receptors. TCRdb independently ran MiXCR on the reads; one entry per CDR3 protein. Of fewer than 1,000,000 distinct CDR3 sequences in the sample, around 32% are singletons; the top ten hold around 15%. Here the sequenced sample was cultured CD8+ T cells from PBMCs, taken from culture after CMV antigen stimulation. Every receptor here comes from a human donor in good health (CMV status not recorded). Some clones in this sample may be carry-over from other donors' samples. Both conserved end residues are part of each CDR3. D genes are given only for firm matches. Only some rows state a clone size, as once, few, many or a class for expanded clones.

17	-	TRBV7-9	TRBD2	TRBJ2-3	CASSLSTSGGSTDTQYF	TGTGCCAGCAGCTTAAGCACTAGCGGGGGTAGCACAGATACGCAGTATTTT
14	few	TRBV27	-	TRBJ2-2	CASGRRLNTGELFF	TGTGCCAGCGGCAGACGCCTGAACACCGGGGAGCTGTTTTTT
12	-	TRBV6-1	-	TRBJ1-2	CASIGRDRGYTF	TGTGCCAGCATTGGTCGGGATCGCGGCTACACCTTC
11	-	TRBV5-4	-	TRBJ2-7	CASSFRGWEYF	TGTGCCAGCAGCTTCCGAGGTTGGGAGTACTTC
17	few	TRBV10-3	TRBD1	TRBJ2-7	CAITIFTGTGGHYEQYF	TGTGCCATCACTATATTCACCGGGACAGGGGGTCACTACGAGCAGTACTTC
15	few	TRBV27	TRBD2	TRBJ2-5	CASSVAGRRGETQYF	TGTGCCAGCAGTGTAGCGGGACGGCGGGGAGAGACCCAGTACTTC
15	few	TRBV14	-	TRBJ2-6	CASSRARGGANVLTF	TGTGCCAGCAGCCGTGCCAGGGGTGGGGCCAACGTCCTGACTTTC
15	few	TRBV27	-	TRBJ1-1	CASSLRASMNTEAFF	TGTGCCAGCAGTTTGAGGGCCTCTATGAACACTGAAGCTTTCTTT
15	-	TRBV7-9	-	TRBJ2-3	CASSLIQMRTDTQYF	TGTGCCAGCAGCTTAATCCAGATGCGCACAGATACGCAGTATTTT
17	-	TRBV10-3	TRBD1	TRBJ1-2	CAISELQGASCNYGYTF	TGTGCCATCTCAGAGCTACAGGGGGCTTCATGCAACTATGGCTACACCTTC
15	-	TRBV7-2	-	TRBJ2-7	CASSLASLSSYEQNF	TGTGCCAGCAGCTTAGCGTCCCTAAGCTCCTACGAGCAGAACTTC
15	few	TRBV7-9	-	TRBJ1-4	CASSLGGRSPALLFF	TGTGCCAGCAGCTTAGGAGGCAGGTCTCCCGCCCTACTGTTTTTT
13	once	TRBV6-5	-	TRBJ1-1	CASSLICGTEAFF	TGTGCCAGCAGCCTGATATGCGGCACTGAAGCTTTCTTT
11	few	TRBV27	-	TRBJ2-7	CASTDGDEQYF	TGTGCCAGCACCGATGGGGACGAGCAGTACTTC
15	many	TRBV7-2	-	TRBJ2-1	CASSPLAGAPNEQFF	TGTGCCAGCAGCCCCCTGGCGGGGGCCCCCAATGAGCAGTTCTTC
14	few	TRBV6-2/TRBV6-3	-	TRBJ1-1	CASSGTGENTEAFF	TGTGCCAGCAGTGGGACGGGGGAAAACACTGAAGCTTTCTTT
15	few	TRBV27	TRBD1	TRBJ2-1	CASSLSKTGYVEQFF	TGTGCCAGCAGTTTATCCAAGACAGGGTATGTGGAGCAGTTCTTC
16	few	TRBV20-1	-	TRBJ2-3	CSARDFAGRPTDTQYF	TGCAGTGCTAGAGATTTTGCCGGACGTCCCACAGATACGCAGTATTTT
16	many	TRBV7-2	-	TRBJ2-1	CASSLTGAFPSREQFF	TGTGCCAGCAGCTTAACCGGGGCCTTTCCTAGTCGTGAGCAGTTCTTC
16	-	TRBV27	-	TRBJ2-7	CASSLSLGERLYEQYF	TGTGCCAGCAGTTTATCGTTAGGGGAACGTCTCTACGAGCAGTACTTC
15	-	TRBV6-5	TRBD2	TRBJ2-5	CASSAGLAGAETQYF	TGTGCCAGCAGTGCGGGACTAGCGGGGGCGGAGACCCAGTACTTC
14	few	TRBV6-1	-	TRBJ1-1	CASSEGQRNTEAFF	TGTGCCAGCAGTGAAGGACAGAGGAACACTGAAGCTTTCTTT
14	few	TRBV27	-	TRBJ2-5	CASTPGGALKTQYF	TGTGCCAGCACCCCCGGCGGGGCGTTGAAGACCCAGTACTTC
12	-	TRBV5-4	-	TRBJ2-4	CASSPGGEFQYF	TGTGCCAGCAGCCCCGGGGGTGAATTTCAGTACTTC
18	-	TRBV7-9	-	TRBJ2-3	CASSLVTYFRQSTDTQYF	TGTGCCAGCAGCTTAGTTACTTACTTCAGACAAAGCACAGATACGCAGTATTTT
13	-	TRBV6-1	-	TRBJ2-2	CASSEGVSGELFF	TGTGCCAGCAGTGAAGGAGTTTCCGGGGAGCTGTTTTTT
14	few	TRBV6-5	-	TRBJ1-4	CASSYGGGSEKLFF	TGTGCCAGCAGTTATGGAGGGGGTTCTGAAAAACTGTTTTTT
14	-	TRBV12-3/TRBV12-4	TRBD1	TRBJ1-6	CASSADRVDSPLHF	TGTGCCAGCAGCGCCGACAGGGTCGATTCACCCCTCCACTTT
16	-	TRBV6-5	TRBD1	TRBJ1-1	CASSYLDRGVNTEAFF	TGTGCCAGCAGTTACTTGGACAGGGGGGTGAACACTGAAGCTTTCTTT
14	few	TRBV20-1	-	TRBJ2-3	CSAGGDLNTDTQYF	TGCAGTGCTGGGGGAGACCTAAACACAGATACGCAGTATTTT
14	few	TRBV12-5	-	TRBJ1-1	CASGLALGRTEAFF	TGTGCTAGTGGTTTGGCCCTAGGTCGCACTGAAGCTTTCTTT
14	-	TRBV10-2	-	TRBJ2-7	CASTVNSFNYEQYF	TGCGCCAGCACGGTAAACTCGTTCAATTACGAGCAGTACTTC
13	-	TRBV19	-	TRBJ2-2	CASSISMAGELFF	TGTGCCAGTAGTATTTCGATGGCCGGGGAGCTGTTTTTT
16	-	TRBV19	-	TRBJ1-5	CASSMMRLGGDQPQHF	TGTGCCAGTAGTATGATGAGGCTGGGGGGGGATCAGCCCCAGCATTTT
16	many	TRBV7-8	TRBD2	TRBJ2-1	CASSSLTSGVYNEQFF	TGTGCCAGCAGCTCTTTGACTAGCGGGGTATACAATGAGCAGTTCTTC
17	many	TRBV6-5	TRBD1	TRBJ1-3	CASSSLDRGTSGNTIYF	TGTGCCAGCAGTTCCCTCGACAGGGGAACCTCTGGAAACACCATATATTTT